One and the same sample provided the 8 T cell receptor beta chains below, sequenced in a study of shared clonotypes between healthy human individuals. Using immunoSEQ multiplex PCR, the repertoire was profiled, and TCRdb retains in-frame clones only, with some absent. This table has under 2,500,000 clones, almost 96% appearing once. The sequenced sample was naive CD4+ T cells sorted from blood. Subset here: CD45RA+ positively selected. These receptors were taken from a young man in good health.

The rearrangement links TRBV27 to TRBJ2-7; 11 bases map to TRBD2. V shed 6 bases, J shed 4 bases, and the junction held 5 bases outside the gene matches. The CDR3 is 14 residues long. CDR1 and CDR2 from the germline V gene are MNHEY and SMNVEV (reference sequence). This CDR3 reads CASSHGTSGYEQYF. Written as DNA, the CDR3 is TGTGCCAGCAGCCACGGGACTAGCGGATACGAGCAGTACTTC.

V usage is TRBV6-6 and J usage is TRBJ1-5; 7 bases match TRBD1. V lost 6 bases to trimming and J lost 3 bases; unmatched junction nucleotides: 11. CDR3 size: 16 residues. Germline CDR1 and CDR2: MNHNY and SVGAGI (reference sequence). The CDR3 DNA reads TGTGCCAGCAGCCTAACAGGGGTGAGGGACAATCAGCCCCAGCATTTT. Translation: CASSLTGVRDNQPQHF.

The chain recombines TRBV28 with TRBJ1-2, with D possibly TRBD1 on 5 matching bases. Trimming pared 2 bases from V and 0 bases from J, leaving 10 bases between. CDR1 is MDHEN, CDR2 SYDVKM, per germline. CDR3 length equals 15 residues. The CDR3 here is CASSLQGRPNYGYTF. The CDR3 coding sequence is TGTGCCAGCAGTTTACAGGGACGGCCTAACTATGGCTACACCTTC.

The rearrangement links TRBV7-3 to TRBJ2-3, with D unclear. CDR3 length: 13 amino acids. Trimming removed 5 bases at V and 2 bases at J, with 8 bases between. Germline assignment: CDR1 SGHTA and CDR2 FQGTGA. CDR3 region: CASSAQSTDTQYF. The DNA of the CDR3 is TGTGCCAGCAGCGCCCAGTCCACAGATACGCAGTATTTT.

The V call is TRBV11-2, the J call TRBJ2-7; no firm D call. The ends were cut back, 3 bases at V and 2 bases at J, with 5 bases in the middle. Germline V gives CDR1 SGHAT, CDR2 FQNNGV. This CDR3 is 12 amino acids long. The CDR3: CASSFIAYEQYF. Here the CDR3 DNA reads TGTGCCAGCAGCTTCATAGCCTACGAGCAGTACTTC.

The V and J genes are TRBV6-5 and TRBJ1-2; 9 bases are a match to TRBD1. The V gene end was trimmed by 6 bases and the J gene end by 8 bases; junction bases not matched to a gene: 7. CDR3 length: 13 amino acids. CDR1 and CDR2 (germline): MNHEY, SVGAGI. The CDR3 sequence is CASRLRDRAGYTF. The CDR3 DNA sequence: TGTGCCAGCAGACTCCGGGACAGGGCCGGCTACACCTTC.

The chain combines TRBV25-1 with TRBJ1-3, with D uncertain. Germline CDR1 and CDR2: MGHDK and SYGVNS. This CDR3 has 17 amino acids. V was trimmed by 5 bases and J by 0 bases, leaving 17 bases between them. The CDR3 coding sequence is TGTGCCAGCAGTCCCCTGTCGTCCGTCCCCTCTGGAAACACCATATATTTT. The encoded protein is CASSPLSSVPSGNTIYF.

In its sample, this clone was seen once. This sequence joins TRBV28 and TRBJ2-3; TRBD2 matches 13 bases. CDR1 is MDHEN, CDR2 SYDVKM, per germline. Trimming at V came to 5 bases and at J to 7 bases, leaving 9 bases not matched to a gene. The CDR3 is made up of 16 amino acids. The chain's CDR3 is CASSHPGLAGMYTQYF. For the CDR3, the DNA is TGTGCCAGCAGTCACCCGGGACTAGCGGGGATGTATACGCAGTATTTT.